This TCR beta chain derives from a study of blood T cells in healthy people across ages (dated by TCRdb to between 2014 and 2016). Concerning the study at large: In model experiments, template switching captured roughly one uniquely barcoded TCR beta cDNA molecule for every two T cells. To track age-related changes in TCR beta repertoire diversity, the study relied on deep sequencing normalized with unique cDNA molecular identifiers. For two donors (one aged 18 to 30 and one aged 80 or older), the study analyzed two additional independent replicas of 1 million unique cDNA reads from the same blood draw. To avoid experimental bias, donors of different ages were randomly spread across the sequencing lanes. The donors were split into four age groups: young (average 16 years), middle-aged (roughly 39), aged (over 55) and long-lived (under 90).

From cysteine to phenylalanine, the CDR3 is 16 amino acids long. The CDR3 DNA has 48 bases and is translated from base 1. As encoded in the germline V gene, CDR1 is SGHTA while CDR2 is FQGNSA. Trimming takes 6 bases from V and 6 bases from J, and the germline ends sit 21 bases apart. Overall study results and their limits: The percentage of naive T cells measured by flow cytometry correlated strongly with observed TCR beta diversity. Compared with the aged group, the long-lived group had more naive CD4+ T cells, fewer expanded clones and increased TCR diversity, a pattern suggesting age selection. As age increased, observed TCR beta diversity per million T cells dropped in a roughly linear way, and a significant reduction was already evident by age 40. Estimates of total diversity based on one million sequenced T cells were considered lower bounds and underestimates. Conclusive comparison of naive and antigen-experienced compartments was prevented by the profiling of bulk unsorted PBMCs. Donor CMV infection status was unknown, potentially confounding age-related changes in expanded clonotypes.

As for this clonotype: Its antigen is currently not known. No base qualities exist here, and no much larger clone lies one base off it.

Donors were 39 systemically healthy Caucasian individuals from Russia aged roughly 6 to 95 years. Each donor gave 9 to 10 milliliters of peripheral blood, collected into EDTA-treated Vacutainer tubes. Ficoll-Paque density-gradient centrifugation was used to isolate PBMCs, with at least 6.5 million per sample. Total RNA, at least 6 micrograms per sample, was extracted from PBMCs with Trizol reagent. For every donor, an aliquot of PBMCs went through flow cytometry to measure the percentages of naive CD45RAhigh/CD27high T cells. Libraries were made using 5' RACE. The sample was run on an Illumina HiSeq 2500. A second PCR of about 6 to 12 cycles was run with a J-beta primer mix and a sample-barcoded 5' primer. A unique molecular identifier was introduced onto each TCR beta cDNA molecule by a template-switch 5' adaptor carrying 12 random nucleotides. Each sample yielded at least 3 million CDR3-containing paired-end reads. The Mint cDNA synthesis kit, primed by a TRBC-specific oligonucleotide, was used to synthesize first-strand cDNA from all RNA. Following uracil-DNA glycosylase treatment, a first 18-cycle PCR with universal primers M1SS and BC2_uni_R was performed on all cDNA. In the authors' own workflow: For normalization, 1 million high-quality reads were randomly selected from each sample, with every read carrying a distinct molecular identifier. Instead of being binned into consensus sequences, reads with shared molecular identifiers were discarded. MiTCR, with a Q25 quality threshold and the strictest error-elimination algorithm, was used for CDR3 identification, clonotype clustering and error correction. A nonparametric unseen species model with Euler transformation was used to estimate a lower bound on total TCR beta diversity. Using fastp trimming at Q25 and MiXCR clonotype assembly, TCRdb reanalyzed the public sequencing data and kept in-frame beta chains. Under each unique CDR3 protein, matching rows form one entry showing the most common genes and DNA. TCRdb, rather than the study authors, made the V and J calls. This sample holds 1,500,000 or so distinct CDR3 sequences; approximately 39% were observed only once. The ten largest clones take up 4% of the sample.

Sequencing was done on a sample of blood. The chain employs TRBV7-2 and TRBJ2-1; the D gene could be either TRBD1 or TRBD2, each agreeing at 6 bases. The source is a woman under 30 in good health. The DNA is TGTGCCAGCAGTTCTGAGGGGGGACGGAGGCGCAATGAGCAGTTCTTC. This codes for CASSSEGGRRRNEQFF.